Listed below are T cell receptor beta chains from one sample, sequenced in a study of pediatric ulcerative colitis. TCRdb's copy holds only in-frame clones and misses some; the assay was immunoSEQ multiplex PCR. The data contain about 16,000 clones, 60% to 80% of them seen just once; the ten biggest clones take up just over 7.5%. The sample taken for sequencing was gut tissue. The source is a boy aged 5-17 years who was a control in a study of pediatric ulcerative colitis. Both conserved end residues are part of each CDR3. The order of the fields is J gene, D gene, CDR3 length, V gene, clone size, CDR3 DNA, CDR3 protein. D genes are given only for firm matches. For some rows the clone size is stated as once, few or many, or as a class when expanded; others skip it.

TRBJ2-5	NA	17	TRBV14	NA	TGTGCCAGCAGGGGACGGAACAGGGGGGGAGACCAAGAGACCCAGTACTTC	CASRGRNRGGDQETQYF
TRBJ1-1	NA	13	TRBV18	NA	TGTGCCAGCTCACCACCGACAGGCACTGAAGCTTTCTTT	CASSPPTGTEAFF
TRBJ2-1	NA	14	TRBV18	NA	TGTGCCAGCTCACCACTGGGGGCGGACAATGAGCAGTTCTTC	CASSPLGADNEQFF
TRBJ1-6	NA	16	TRBV5-1	NA	TGCGCCAGCAGCTTGGTTCCGGGAAGGGGGGGTTCACCCCTCCACTTT	CASSLVPGRGGSPLHF
TRBJ2-1	TRBD1	14	TRBV5-1	NA	TGCGCCAGCATGTCGGACAGGGGGCTTCTGGAGCAGTTCTTC	CASMSDRGLLEQFF
TRBJ1-1	NA	14	TRBV11-2	NA	TGTGCCAGCAGCTTAGACCAAGTCGGAACTGAAGCTTTCTTT	CASSLDQVGTEAFF
TRBJ1-2	TRBD1	14	TRBV30	NA	TGTGCCTGGAGTTCCAAACAGGGGGCCTATGGCTACACCTTC	CAWSSKQGAYGYTF
TRBJ2-7	NA	13	TRBV6-6	NA	TGTGCCAGCAGTTACCAGATAGACTACGAGCAGTACTTC	CASSYQIDYEQYF
TRBJ2-6	NA	15	TRBV9	NA	TGTGCCAGCAGCGTTGCGGGCTCTGGGGCCAACGTCCTGACTTTC	CASSVAGSGANVLTF
TRBJ2-7	NA	17	TRBV4-3	NA	TGCGCCAGCAGCCAAGATAAGTCTGCGGGGCCACCCTACGAGCAGTACTTC	CASSQDKSAGPPYEQYF
TRBJ2-5	NA	13	TRBV7-6	NA	TGTGCCAGCAGCCCGGACAGTTCGGAGACCCAGTACTTC	CASSPDSSETQYF
TRBJ1-1	NA	15	TRBV27	few	TGTGCCAGCAGTCTAGCCGGGATCCTGAACACTGAAGCTTTCTTT	CASSLAGILNTEAFF
TRBJ1-5	NA	17	TRBV27	NA	TGTGCCAGCAGTTTATATGGCAGGAGTTATAGCAATCAGCCCCAGCATTTT	CASSLYGRSYSNQPQHF
TRBJ2-5	NA	13	TRBV10-3	NA	TGTGCCATCAGCCCGGACGGGACGGAGACCCAGTACTTC	CAISPDGTETQYF
TRBJ2-7	NA	14	TRBV7-2	NA	TGTGCCAGCAGCTTAGCTCGGGAATCCTACGAGCAGTACTTC	CASSLARESYEQYF
TRBJ2-4	NA	18	TRBV29-1	NA	TGCAGCGTTGACCTGGGGTTCGAAGGCGAGGTTGGCAAAAACATTCAGTACTTC	CSVDLGFEGEVGKNIQYF
TRBJ2-3	TRBD2	13	TRBV2	NA	TGTGCCAGCCTCGGACTAGTTCCAGATACGCAGTATTTT	CASLGLVPDTQYF
TRBJ1-5	TRBD1	12	TRBV29-1	medium-sized	TGCAGCGTCCGACAGGGAGATCAGCCCCAGCATTTT	CSVRQGDQPQHF
TRBJ2-2	NA	14	TRBV7-6	NA	TGTGCCAGCTCAGGCAGTATAAACACCGGGGAGCTGTTTTTT	CASSGSINTGELFF
TRBJ2-1	NA	17	TRBV19	few	TGTGCCAGTAGTATACGGAAAACAGGGATAGCCTACAATGAGCAGTTCTTC	CASSIRKTGIAYNEQFF
TRBJ1-2	TRBD1	14	TRBV14	few	TGTGCCAGCAGCCGTGAACAGGGGGTTGGTGGCTACACCTTC	CASSREQGVGGYTF
TRBJ2-3	NA	17	TRBV9	NA	TGTGCCAGCAGCGTGGGGACTCTAATCACGCTTACAGATACGCAGTATTTT	CASSVGTLITLTDTQYF
TRBJ1-1	NA	13	TRBV10-2	NA	TGCGCCAGCAAGGGACAAATGGACACTGAAGCTTTCTTT	CASKGQMDTEAFF
TRBJ2-7	NA	15	TRBV18	medium-sized	TGTGCCAGCTCACTAGGCCAGGGGAATGAGTACGAGCAGTACTTC	CASSLGQGNEYEQYF
TRBJ1-2	NA	13	TRBV28	NA	TGTGCCAGCAGTTCACAGGGATTCTATGGCTACACCTTC	CASSSQGFYGYTF
TRBJ2-2	NA	15	TRBV19	NA	TGTGCCAGCGAAGGACCGGGGATTGGGGGCGGGGAGCTGTTTTTT	CASEGPGIGGGELFF
TRBJ1-5	TRBD1	15	TRBV2	few	TGTGCCAGCAGCGGAGGACAGGGCTGGGATCAGCCCCAGCATTTT	CASSGGQGWDQPQHF
TRBJ2-4	TRBD1	13	TRBV6-1	NA	TGTGCCAGCAGCGCAGAACAGGGGAACATTCAGTACTTC	CASSAEQGNIQYF
TRBJ1-1	NA	14	TRBV7-8	NA	TGTGCCAGCAGCTTAGACGGCTTGAACACTGAAGCTTTCTTT	CASSLDGLNTEAFF
TRBJ1-4	NA	13	TRBV29-1	NA	TGCAGCGTCAGGGGCCCCGATAGTGAAAAACTGTTTTTT	CSVRGPDSEKLFF
TRBJ2-2	NA	15	TRBV11-2	NA	TGTGCCAGCAGCTTGGACGGGAAGGACACCGGGGAGCTGTTTTTT	CASSLDGKDTGELFF
TRBJ2-2	NA	17	TRBV5-1	NA	TGCGCCAGCAGCTTGGTGGGGGTTAGCAGGAACACCGGGGAGCTGTTTTTT	CASSLVGVSRNTGELFF
TRBJ2-5	NA	11	TRBV21-1	NA	TGTGCCAGAACAGGGGGAGAGACCCAGTACTTC	CARTGGETQYF
TRBJ1-2	TRBD1	14	TRBV19	NA	TGTGCCAGTATTCGGGACAGGGCTGCCTATGGCTACACCTTC	CASIRDRAAYGYTF
TRBJ1-1	TRBD1	19	TRBV18	NA	TGTGCCAGCTCACCCAAGGGCCCCGGGACAGGGTCTGTGAACACTGAAGCTTTCTTT	CASSPKGPGTGSVNTEAFF
TRBJ1-2	NA	15	TRBV18	NA	TGTGCCAGCTCACCAGACAGTCCCGTTGGCTATGGCTACACCTTC	CASSPDSPVGYGYTF
TRBJ2-1	TRBD2	15	TRBV7-2	NA	TGTGCCAGCAGCCAAGGACTAGCGGGGGTCAATGAGCAGTTCTTC	CASSQGLAGVNEQFF
TRBJ1-5	NA	13	TRBV28	NA	TGTGCCAGCAGTCCCCCAGGGAATCAGCCCCAGCATTTT	CASSPPGNQPQHF
TRBJ2-2	TRBD1	18	TRBV29-1	NA	TGCAGCGTCTCCGCTAAGGGTGGGACAGGGGAAGTTATCGGGGAGCTGTTTTTT	CSVSAKGGTGEVIGELFF
TRBJ2-4	NA	15	TRBV11-1	NA	TGTGCCAGCAGCTTACGGACCAACCCCATAAACATTCAGTACTTC	CASSLRTNPINIQYF
TRBJ2-1	TRBD1	15	TRBV7-9	NA	TGTGCCAGCAGCTCCCGGGACAGGAGTTTCGGTGAGCAGTTCTTC	CASSSRDRSFGEQFF
TRBJ2-3	NA	16	TRBV13	NA	TGTGCCAGCAGCCGCCGAGCTAGCGAGGGCACAGATACGCAGTATTTT	CASSRRASEGTDTQYF
TRBJ1-2	NA	12	TRBV6-5	NA	TGTGCCAGCAGTCGGACGGGCGGAGGCTACACCTTC	CASSRTGGGYTF
TRBJ1-2	NA	14	TRBV7-2	NA	TGTGCCAGCAGCTTAGACCGGCTTAACTATGGCTACACCTTC	CASSLDRLNYGYTF
TRBJ1-2	NA	16	TRBV5-5	NA	TGTGCCAGCAGCTTCCTAACTCAGAGGGTCAACTATGGTTACACCTTC	CASSFLTQRVNYGYTF
TRBJ1-5	NA	13	TRBV11-2	NA	TGTGCCAGCAGCTTACAGGTCAATCAGCCCCAGCATTTT	CASSLQVNQPQHF
TRBJ1-2	NA	12	TRBV29-1	NA	TGCAGCATTGGGTATGCGGGTTATGGCTACACCTTC	CSIGYAGYGYTF
TRBJ1-1	NA	14	TRBV25-1	NA	TGTGCCAGCAGTGGAACCGGGACGGTTACTGAAGCTTTCTTT	CASSGTGTVTEAFF
TRBJ1-5	TRBD1	16	TRBV7-9	NA	TGTGCCAGCAGCCCCGGGACAGGGGGTGGTAATCAGCCCCAGCATTTT	CASSPGTGGGNQPQHF
TRBJ1-4	NA	15	TRBV10-3	NA	TGTGCCAGCAGTTACTCGATTGAAGGTGGTGAAAAACTGTTTTTT	CASSYSIEGGEKLFF
TRBJ2-7	NA	15	TRBV7-8	NA	TGTGCCAGCAGCTTAGTAGGCGGGTGGAGCTACGAGCAGTACTTC	CASSLVGGWSYEQYF
TRBJ2-7	NA	12	TRBV28	NA	TGTGCCAGCAGTTTGGAACAGAGCGAGCAGTACTTC	CASSLEQSEQYF
TRBJ2-1	NA	14	TRBV28	NA	TGTGCCAGCGAAAGTAGCGGAACCTACAATGAGCAGTTCTTC	CASESSGTYNEQFF
TRBJ2-7	TRBD2	15	TRBV6-1	NA	TGTGCCAGCAGTGATGGACTAGCGGGAAGCTACGAGCAGTACTTC	CASSDGLAGSYEQYF
TRBJ2-5	NA	17	TRBV9	few	TGTGCCAGCAGCGTCCACTCGGAGGCAGCCGCGCGGGAGACCCAGTACTTC	CASSVHSEAAARETQYF
TRBJ1-1	NA	15	TRBV5-4	NA	TGTGCCAGCAGCGTTGGGTCCGGGGATGACACTGAAGCTTTCTTT	CASSVGSGDDTEAFF
TRBJ1-5	TRBD1	13	TRBV6-1	NA	TGTGCCAGCAGTGTCAGGGGGAATCAGCCCCAGCATTTT	CASSVRGNQPQHF